The present entry profiles one TCR beta chain with its context. Its antigen is unknown. CDR1 is KGHSH and CDR2 is LQKENI in the germline V gene. V dropped 4 bases and J dropped 5; count of bases not matched to a gene: 6. The CDR3 length is 14 residues. The source of the sample is a study of beta chain features in type 1 diabetes. Findings and caveats of the study: Researchers report that Type 1 diabetes patients had moderately but significantly shorter TCRB CDR3s across all four CD4+ subsets.

Reverse transcription of all isolated RNA meant that expressed TCRB transcripts were sequenced. This table comes from immunoSEQ multiplex PCR, and its TCRdb copy is limited to in-frame clones, with some not included. The table records over 200,000 clones, roughly 10% of them present only once. Sequenced input: naive CD4+ T cells from blood. This TCR came from a man aged 30 to 39 with type 1 diabetes. J is TRBJ2-7 and V is TRBV18, with TRBD1 matching over 9 bases. The CDR3 sequence: CASSLRDRAHEQYF. CDR3 in DNA: TGTGCCAGCTCACTCCGGGACAGGGCCCACGAGCAGTACTTC.